The 20 T cell receptor beta chains reported below all come from one sample, sequenced in a study of cytomegalovirus exposure and HLA in healthy donors. TCRdb keeps only in-frame clones here, not all; method: immunoSEQ multiplex PCR. The table shows 150,000 to 200,000 clones, with about nine tenths occurring only once. Material for sequencing was PBMCs. The receptors were gathered from a man aged 25-45 years in good health and CMV-seropositive.

This chain links TRBV7-2 with TRBJ2-5, with TRBD2 identical over 14 bases. Germline V CDR1 and CDR2: SGHTA, FQGNSA. This CDR3 has 15 residues. V was clipped by 7 bases and J by 5 bases; unmatched bases: 6. In DNA, the CDR3 is TGTGCCAGCACCGTTGGGACTAGCGGGAGTGAGACCCAGTACTTC. It yields the protein CASTVGTSGSETQYF. Using reference TRBV7-2 and TRBJ2-5 for the parts outside the CDR3, the full variable domain is GAGVSQSPSNKVTEKGKDVELRCDPISGHTALYWYRQSLGQGLEFLIYFQGNSAPDKSGLPSDRFSAERTGGSVSTLTIQRTQQEDSAVYLCASTVGTSGSETQYFGPGTRLLVL.

CDR3 coding DNA: TGCGCCAGCAGCTTGGCCCTGGGTTTGGAGACCCAGTACTTC. Translated, it gives CASSLALGLETQYF. The chain uses TRBV5-1 and TRBJ2-5, with D uncertain. Germline V gene data show CDR1 as SGHRS and CDR2 as YFSETQ. With 0 bases removed from V and 5 bases from J, the gap between germline ends came to 11 bases. The CDR3 has 14 amino acids.

This clone was found once. The chain joins TRBV14 to TRBJ2-5, with D tentatively TRBD2 (6 bases). The ends were cut back, 2 bases at V and 4 bases at J, with 14 bases in the middle. Germline V gene sequence: CDR1 SGHDN, CDR2 FVKESK. The CDR3 extends over 15 amino acids. For the CDR3, the DNA is TGTGCCAGCAGCCAACTAGCGTCAACGAGAGAGACCCAGTACTTC. As protein: CASSQLASTRETQYF.

The chain carries TRBV9 and TRBJ2-3; 11 bases agree with TRBD2. The CDR3 covers 17 residues. Germline CDR1 is SGDLS and CDR2 is YYNGEE. Losses at the gene ends were 4 bases for V and 2 bases for J; bases not matched to a gene: 9. This CDR3 is CASSMFIAGGATDTQYF. CDR3 DNA sequence: TGTGCCAGCAGCATGTTTATAGCGGGGGGGGCCACAGATACGCAGTATTTT.

V is TRBV5-4 and J is TRBJ1-3; D call uncertain. Looked up from germline, CDR1 is SGHNT and CDR2 is YYREEE (reference sequence). Deletions cut 0 bases from V and 2 bases from J, with 6 bases between. The CDR3 loop spans 14 amino acids. CDR3 residues: CASSLDQTGNTIYF. The CDR3 nucleotides read TGTGCCAGCAGCTTGGATCAGACTGGAAACACCATATATTTT.

In DNA form, the CDR3 reads TGTGCCAGCAGTCAAGAGGGAGCTGGGGCCAACGTCCTGACTTTC. Amino acid sequence: CASSQEGAGANVLTF. V gene TRBV6-4 combines with J gene TRBJ2-6, with D tentatively TRBD2 (5 bases). In germline, CDR1 is MRHNA, CDR2 SNTAGT. The CDR3 loop spans 15 amino acids. The V end was cut by 5 bases, the J end by 2 bases, with 10 bases between.

The chain has TRBV5-1 and TRBJ2-1, with D maybe TRBD2 (5 bases). V dropped 4 bases and J dropped 0 bases, with 14 bases sitting between them. The CDR3 consists of 16 residues. The germline gives CDR1 SGHRS, CDR2 YFSETQ. The CDR3 region is CASSPHGGRSYNEQFF. In DNA form, the CDR3 reads TGCGCCAGCAGCCCTCATGGAGGTCGCTCCTACAATGAGCAGTTCTTC.

The chain recombines TRBV2 with TRBJ2-1, with 8 bases lining up with TRBD2. The V gene's germline CDR1 is SNHLY and CDR2 FYNNEI. This CDR3 has 14 residues. The V gene end was trimmed by 8 bases and the J gene end by 4 bases; junction bases not matched to a gene: 7. The CDR3 spells CASPLGLGYNEQFF. The DNA for the CDR3 is TGTGCCAGCCCGCTGGGACTAGGGTACAATGAGCAGTTCTTC.

The chain recombines TRBV5-1 with TRBJ2-5, with 13 bases fitting TRBD2. Germline CDR1 SGHRS, CDR2 YFSETQ. With V trimmed by 7 bases and J by 2 bases, 11 bases remained unmatched. This CDR3 is 17 amino acids long. DNA of the CDR3: TGCGCCAGCCGGAAACAGGGGACTAGCGGGACTCAAGAGACCCAGTACTTC. It is translated as CASRKQGTSGTQETQYF.

This chain joins TRBV28 and TRBJ1-3; no clear D gene. Germline values: CDR1 MDHEN, CDR2 SYDVKM. The CDR3 covers 15 residues. The V and J ends lost 2 bases and 3 bases respectively, with 11 bases between them. The CDR3 sequence is CASSLGGWDGNTIYF. The DNA of the CDR3 is TGTGCCAGCAGTTTAGGCGGGTGGGATGGAAACACCATATATTTT.

The chain links TRBV12-5 to TRBJ1-1; 10 bases are a match to TRBD1. V trimming: 1 base; J trimming: 1 base; junction bases outside the gene matches: 9. The CDR3 loop spans 18 amino acids. Germline V gene data show CDR1 as LGHNT and CDR2 as FRNRAP. CDR3 nucleotides: TGTGCTAGTGGTTTGGCCCGACAGGGGGCGAGGTCGAACACTGAAGCTTTCTTT. It encodes CASGLARQGARSNTEAFF.

This clone was detected only once. V is TRBV4-3 and J is TRBJ1-5, with unresolved D. Germline-derived CDR1 and CDR2 are LGHNA and YSLEER. V lost 0 bases and J lost 7, with 7 bases in between. The length of the CDR3 is 13 residues. The CDR3 here is CASSQEVRQPQHF. The DNA for the CDR3 is TGCGCCAGCAGCCAAGAAGTTCGACAGCCCCAGCATTTT.

V usage is TRBV11-2 and J usage is TRBJ2-5; 8 bases match TRBD2. V shed 7 bases, J shed 4 bases, and the junction held 8 bases outside the gene matches. Germline V gene lookup returns CDR1 SGHAT and CDR2 FQNNGV. CDR3 length: 14 amino acids. CDR3 DNA sequence: TGTGCCAGCATCCTTAGCGGGGCCGCAGAGACCCAGTACTTC. This gives the protein CASILSGAAETQYF.

This chain joins TRBV9 and TRBJ2-1; D is unclear. CDR3 length: 16 amino acids. The germline V gene has CDR1 SGDLS and CDR2 YYNGEE. V gave up 4 bases and J gave up 0 bases, with 14 bases separating them. The CDR3 loop is CASSPYDSASYNEQFF. The DNA for the CDR3 is TGTGCCAGCAGCCCCTATGATTCGGCCTCCTACAATGAGCAGTTCTTC.

The DNA of the CDR3 is TGTGCCAGCAGTCCCCACGGGGTCTCTGGGGCCAACGTCCTGACTTTC. Protein sequence: CASSPHGVSGANVLTF. The J gene is TRBJ2-6, the V gene TRBV27, with a possible D match to TRBD2 (5 bases). Germline V gene lookup returns CDR1 MNHEY and CDR2 SMNVEV (reference sequence). With 5 bases removed from V and 0 bases from J, the gap between germline ends came to 11 bases. The length of the CDR3 is 16 residues.

The chain joins TRBV10-3 to TRBJ2-3; D gene uncertain. Deletions cut 7 bases from V and 0 bases from J, with 11 bases between. The CDR3 contains 14 residues. Germline lookup yields CDR1 ENHRY and CDR2 SYGVKD. In DNA, the CDR3 is TGTGCCATCACGGCGGATCCTAGCACAGATACGCAGTATTTT. Its translation: CAITADPSTDTQYF.

This clone has a single count. The V gene is TRBV6-1, the J gene TRBJ2-3; weak D call: TRBD2 (5 bases). V was pared by 7 bases and J by 0 bases, with 11 bases between. There are 14 residues in the CDR3. CDR1 and CDR2 (germline): MNHNS, SASEGT. CDR3 nucleotides: TGTGCCAGCATGGAGGCCCCTAGCACAGATACGCAGTATTTT. Translation: CASMEAPSTDTQYF.

A single count supports this clone. V usage is TRBV6-1 and J usage is TRBJ2-2; D is unresolved. The ends were cut back, 2 bases at V and 2 bases at J, with 9 bases in the middle. This CDR3 has 15 amino acids. Looked up from germline, CDR1 is MNHNS and CDR2 is SASEGT. The CDR3 DNA sequence: TGTGCCAGCAGTGAAATGGCAGTAAACACCGGGGAGCTGTTTTTT. Translated, it gives CASSEMAVNTGELFF.

The chain recombines TRBV7-6 with TRBJ1-4; weak D call: TRBD1 (6 bases). Germline V gene sequence: CDR1 SGHVS, CDR2 FNYEAQ. Trimming removed 2 bases from V and 8 bases from J, with 12 bases in between. There are 14 residues in the CDR3. CDR3 amino acids: CASSLSRGGEKLFF. In DNA form, the CDR3 reads TGTGCCAGCAGCTTATCCAGGGGCGGAGAAAAACTGTTTTTT.

The chain is built from TRBV13 and TRBJ2-7; TRBD2 matches 8 bases. This CDR3 is built from 17 residues. J was trimmed by 0 bases and V by 4 bases; bases with no gene match: 11. Germline V gene sequence: CDR1 PRHDT, CDR2 FYEKMQ (reference sequence). The CDR3 nucleotides read TGTGCCAGCAGCTCCAGCTCCGGGGGGGAGAGCTCCTACGAGCAGTACTTC. Translation: CASSSSSGGESSYEQYF.